The 18 T cell receptor beta chains in this list originate from one sample, sequenced in a study of T cell responses to AZD1222 COVID-19 vaccine (dated by TCRdb to about 2021). The time point label, read with the paper, signifies: about 28 days (+/-7) after the second vaccine dose. Libraries were made using the immunoSEQ multiplex PCR assay. TCRdb's version of the immuneACCESS table is confined to in-frame rearrangements and falls short of the full clone set. An unresolved V gene accounts for under half of the shortfall where checked; the remainder is of unknown origin. The sample has roughly 80,000 clones on record, 75% to 90% of them singletons. The ten biggest clones cover 1.3% to 1.5% of the sample. The sequencing used peripheral blood, collected 28 days after the second AZD1222 dose. These receptors originate from an adult who received the AZD1222 COVID-19 vaccine.

Here the CDR3 DNA reads TGTGCCAGCAGTTCCCTACCAAGGGGGTCCTACAATGAGCAGTTCTTC. Its protein product is CASSSLPRGSYNEQFF. This chain links TRBV27 with TRBJ2-1; TRBD1 might be the D (6 bases). CDR3 length: 16 amino acids. V dropped 4 bases and J dropped 1 base, with 14 bases sitting between them. Germline-derived CDR1 and CDR2 are MNHEY and SMNVEV (reference sequence).

The chain uses TRBV7-3 and TRBJ2-2; no clear D. Germline values: CDR1 SGHTA, CDR2 FQGTGA. V lost 4 bases, J lost 6 bases, and 6 bases lay in between. There are 12 residues in the CDR3. The CDR3 DNA is TGTGCCAGCAGCTCATACTCCGGGGAGCTGTTTTTT. It yields the protein CASSSYSGELFF.

This clone was seen once. The chain employs TRBV5-1 and TRBJ1-1; 7 bases agree with TRBD1. The CDR3 runs 14 residues. Per the germline V gene, CDR1 is SGHRS and CDR2 is YFSETQ. V was clipped by 2 bases and J by 4 bases; unmatched bases: 5. CDR3 DNA sequence: TGCGCCAGCAGCTTACAGGGGAGCGGCACTGAAGCTTTCTTT. Its protein product is CASSLQGSGTEAFF.

This clone was observed a single time. This chain links TRBV6-5 with TRBJ2-5, with D uncertain. Germline V gives CDR1 MNHEY, CDR2 SVGAGI. The CDR3 runs 11 residues. The V end lost 5 bases, the J end lost 5 bases, and 6 bases lay between the germline ends. CDR3 DNA: TGTGCCAGCAGTAGAACCGAGACCCAGTACTTC. It codes for CASSRTETQYF.

The chain has TRBV30 and TRBJ1-3; tentatively, D is TRBD1 (5 bases). CDR1 and CDR2 from the germline V gene are GTSNPN and SVGIG (reference sequence). The CDR3 totals 14 residues. V was trimmed by 0 bases and J by 0 bases, leaving 6 bases between them. DNA of the CDR3: TGTGCCTGGAGTGTACAGGTCTCTGGAAACACCATATATTTT. It yields the protein CAWSVQVSGNTIYF.

The chain recombines TRBV9 with TRBJ1-5, with TRBD1 identical over 10 bases. Trimming cost V 3 bases and J 2 bases; bases outside gene matches: 8. Germline V gene data show CDR1 as SGDLS and CDR2 as YYNGEE. There are 17 residues in the CDR3. The CDR3: CASSGGPGTGGNQPQHF. The CDR3 nucleotides are TGTGCCAGCAGCGGAGGGCCCGGGACAGGGGGCAATCAGCCCCAGCATTTT. The complete variable domain, with remaining parts taken from reference TRBV9 and TRBJ1-5, reads DSGVTQTPKHLITATGQRVTLRCSPRSGDLSVYWYQQSLDQGLQFLIQYYNGEERAKGNILERFSAQQFPDLHSELNLSSLELGDSALYFCASSGGPGTGGNQPQHFGDGTRLSIL.

This clone was picked up a small number of times. This chain links TRBV29-1 with TRBJ2-2, with 10 bases lining up with TRBD1. V gave up 7 bases and J gave up 6 bases; unmatched junction bases: 5. Germline lookup yields CDR1 SQVTM and CDR2 ANQGSEA. The CDR3 sequence is 13 residues long. CDR3 sequence: CSAWDRGPGELFF. The CDR3 nucleotides read TGCAGCGCCTGGGACAGGGGTCCCGGGGAGCTGTTTTTT.

This clone was observed a few times. The chain recombines TRBV30 with TRBJ2-7; the match to TRBD1 covers 11 bases. V lost 0 bases, J lost 3 bases, and 4 bases stayed unmatched. The CDR3 length is 15 residues. In germline, CDR1 is GTSNPN, CDR2 SVGIG (reference sequence). In nucleotides, the CDR3 is TGTGCCTGGAGTGTACCGGGACAGGGGGTCTACGAGCAGTACTTC. Translation: CAWSVPGQGVYEQYF.

V gene TRBV19 combines with J gene TRBJ2-1, with D hard to call. The V gene lost 0 bases and the J gene lost 0 bases, with 6 bases spanning the gap. Germline CDR1 LNHDA, CDR2 SQIVND (reference sequence). CDR3 length equals 15 residues. The CDR3 is CASSIEPSSYNEQFF. CDR3 bases: TGTGCCAGTAGTATAGAACCTAGCTCCTACAATGAGCAGTTCTTC.

The chain uses TRBV6-5 and TRBJ2-7; 8 bases are a match to TRBD2. Germline values: CDR1 MNHEY, CDR2 SVGAGI. The CDR3 length is 14 residues. With 6 bases clipped from V and 2 bases from J, the junction kept 6 bases outside the gene matches. CDR3 DNA sequence: TGTGCCAGCAGATCCAGCGGGGGCGCCTACGAGCAGTACTTC. As protein: CASRSSGGAYEQYF.

The CDR3: CASGGGISYNEQFF. CDR3 sequence (DNA): TGTGCCAGCGGCGGGGGGATCTCCTACAATGAGCAGTTCTTC. The rearrangement joins TRBV9 to TRBJ2-1; 8 nucleotides align to TRBD2. The germline V gene encodes CDR1 SGDLS and CDR2 YYNGEE. CDR3 length: 14 residues. With 7 bases clipped from V and 0 bases from J, the junction kept 3 bases outside the gene matches.

This clone was detected a few times. V is TRBV19 and J is TRBJ1-3; D not certain. Germline values: CDR1 LNHDA, CDR2 SQIVND (reference sequence). The CDR3 is 18 amino acids. V shed 5 bases and J shed 6 bases, with 26 bases lying between them. Here the CDR3 reads CASSPLLKGRLHSNTIYF. The CDR3 DNA reads TGTGCCAGTAGTCCTCTCCTAAAGGGAAGACTCCATTCAAACACCATATATTTT.

V is TRBV13 and J is TRBJ2-1, with 10 nucleotides matching TRBD2. From germline, CDR1 is PRHDT and CDR2 FYEKMQ (reference sequence). The CDR3 is 17 amino acids. V lost 5 bases to trimming and J lost 4 bases; unmatched junction nucleotides: 11. CDR3 loop: CASSRPLSGGSYNEQFF. The CDR3 DNA sequence: TGTGCCAGCAGCCGTCCCCTTAGCGGGGGGTCGTACAATGAGCAGTTCTTC. Variable domain in full (rest from reference TRBV13 and TRBJ2-1): AAGVIQSPRHLIKEKRETATLKCYPIPRHDTVYWYQQGPGQDPQFLISFYEKMQSDKGSIPDRFSAQQFSDYHSELNMSSLELGDSALYFCASSRPLSGGSYNEQFFGPGTRLTVL.

The chain couples TRBV30 to TRBJ1-2; tentatively, D is TRBD1 (5 bases). The CDR3 extends over 13 amino acids. V was clipped by 5 bases and J by 7 bases, with 17 bases between them. Germline CDR1 and CDR2: GTSNPN and SVGIG (reference sequence). The CDR3 protein is CAWEAGSPRGYTF. The DNA for the CDR3 is TGTGCCTGGGAAGCAGGGAGTCCGCGTGGCTACACCTTC. The full variable domain, completed using reference TRBV30 and TRBJ1-2, is SQTIHQWPATLVQPVGSPLSLECTVEGTSNPNLYWYRQAAGRGLQLLFYSVGIGQISSEVPQNLSASRPQDRQFILSSKKLLLSDSGFYLCAWEAGSPRGYTFGSGTRLTVV.

This chain uses TRBV10-3 with TRBJ1-2; no clear D gene. V was trimmed by 4 bases and J by 2 bases, leaving 8 bases between them. Looked up from germline, CDR1 is ENHRY and CDR2 is SYGVKD. This CDR3 has 13 residues. CDR3 DNA sequence: TGTGCCATCAGTGTACGGGAAAACTATGGCTACACCTTC. This translates into CAISVRENYGYTF.

V usage is TRBV5-1 and J usage is TRBJ2-3, with 10 nucleotides matching TRBD2. Germline V lookup: CDR1 SGHRS, CDR2 YFSETQ. V lost 0 bases, J lost 10 bases, and 5 bases stayed unmatched. The CDR3 has 14 residues. CDR3 DNA: TGCGCCAGCAGCTTGGAGTCGGGACTAGCGTCGCAGTATTTT. It codes for CASSLESGLASQYF.

V gene TRBV28 combines with J gene TRBJ2-4; perhaps TRBD1 as D (5 bases). Per the germline V gene, CDR1 is MDHEN and CDR2 is SYDVKM. Trimming took off 7 bases at V and 0 bases at J, with 16 bases between the two ends. This CDR3 contains 16 residues. The CDR3 sequence: CASTPGGAVAKNIQYF. The CDR3, as DNA: TGTGCCAGCACCCCCGGTGGGGCGGTAGCCAAAAACATTCAGTACTTC.

The rearrangement uses TRBV6-2 or TRBV6-3 and TRBJ1-2; 7 positions match TRBD1. The germline V gene has CDR1 MNHEY and CDR2 SVGEGT. This CDR3 has 13 amino acids. J was trimmed by 10 bases and V by 0 bases; bases with no gene match: 5. As DNA, the CDR3 is TGTGCCAGCAGTTACTCGGGACAGAAGACCTACACCTTC. It translates to CASSYSGQKTYTF.